The 11 T cell receptor beta chains below come from one sample, sequenced in a study of shared T cell receptors in the human thymus. Assay used: immunoSEQ multiplex PCR; TCRdb lists only in-frame clones, some missing. This sample has 720,000 or so clones, with roughly 88% found just once. These sequences were also reported in another study, on human thymus T cells.

The specimen sequenced was thymocytes. The receptors shown here come from a girl younger than two with a congenital heart defect.

The genes are TRBV29-1 and TRBJ1-1; the D gene is possibly TRBD1 (5 bases). With 6 bases removed from V and 3 bases from J, the gap between germline ends came to 14 bases. CDR3 length: 13 amino acids. Germline assignment: CDR1 SQVTM and CDR2 ANQGSEA. This CDR3 reads CSVRRQPDTEAFF. The CDR3 region has the DNA TGCAGCGTGCGTCGACAGCCAGACACTGAAGCTTTCTTT.

The V and J genes are TRBV11-1 and TRBJ1-4; D not resolved. Trimming cost V 4 bases and J 6 bases, with 12 bases left between them. The germline V gene has CDR1 SGHAT and CDR2 FQDESV (reference sequence). The CDR3 sequence is 14 residues long. The CDR3 sequence is CASSSRSRDEKLFF. As DNA, the CDR3 is TGTGCCAGCAGCTCCCGGTCGAGGGATGAAAAACTGTTTTTT.

The CDR3 DNA is TGCGCCAGCAGCCAGGTAGGACAGGGGATCGGAACAACCGGGGAGCTGTTTTTT. Amino acids: CASSQVGQGIGTTGELFF. This chain connects TRBV4-1 to TRBJ2-2; 9 bases align to TRBD1. Germline V gene lookup returns CDR1 MGHRA and CDR2 YSYEKL. The CDR3 runs 18 residues. Germline trimming cut 3 bases from V and 5 bases from J; bases unmatched to any gene: 13.

The rearrangement joins TRBV29-1 to TRBJ2-1; a weak D match, TRBD1 (8 bases). CDR1 is SQVTM, CDR2 ANQGSEA, per germline. The CDR3 has 19 residues. V shed 4 bases and J shed 7 bases, with 32 bases lying between them. The CDR3 protein is CSVVAGQGGCSVRCNEQFF. Written as DNA, the CDR3 is TGCAGCGTTGTAGCCGGACAGGGAGGGTGCTCGGTAAGGTGTAATGAGCAGTTCTTC.

This clone is a singleton in its sample. This chain links TRBV7-9 with TRBJ2-5; D possibly corresponds to TRBD1 (6 bases). The J call may be incorrect, as the DNA end agrees better with TRBJ2-7. This CDR3 is built from 19 residues. The germline V gene encodes CDR1 SEHNR and CDR2 FQNEAQ (reference sequence). The CDR3 DNA sequence: TGTGCCAGCAGCACTAAACAGGGAAACGCTCGTTGGGTTGCCTACGAGCAGTACTTC. Translated, it gives CASSTKQGNARWVAYEQYF.

This chain connects TRBV6-1 to TRBJ1-4, with TRBD1 identical over 7 bases. Trimming cost V 8 bases and J 5 bases; bases outside gene matches: 8. Per germline, CDR1 MNHNS and CDR2 SASEGT. This CDR3 has 14 amino acids. CDR3 sequence: CASGQGETNEKLFF. In DNA form, the CDR3 reads TGTGCCAGCGGTCAGGGGGAAACGAATGAAAAACTGTTTTTT.

This chain connects TRBV5-1 to TRBJ2-3; 7 positions match TRBD1. This CDR3 spans 13 amino acids. The V segment lost 4 bases and the J segment 5 bases; nucleotides outside the gene matches: 4. Germline CDR1 and CDR2: SGHRS and YFSETQ. The CDR3, as DNA: TGCGCCAGCAGCGGGACAGTTGAAGATACGCAGTATTTT. Its protein is CASSGTVEDTQYF.

This clone was counted once. This chain uses TRBV6-5 with TRBJ1-1; D unclear. Germline V lookup: CDR1 MNHEY, CDR2 SVGAGI. Trimming took 5 bases from V and 2 from J, leaving 12 bases between them. This CDR3 region has 14 residues. The chain's CDR3 is CASSETRGNTEAFF. The CDR3 nucleotides are TGTGCCAGCAGTGAAACGCGGGGAAACACTGAAGCTTTCTTT.

This rearrangement joins TRBV5-1 to TRBJ2-7, with D tentatively TRBD1 (5 bases). CDR1 SGHRS and CDR2 YFSETQ come from the germline V gene. V was trimmed by 0 bases and J by 2 bases, leaving 15 bases between them. The CDR3 runs 16 residues. In nucleotides, the CDR3 is TGCGCCAGCAGCTTGGTTCGGGCAGGGAAGACCTACGAGCAGTACTTC. Translation: CASSLVRAGKTYEQYF.

This chain uses TRBV25-1 with TRBJ2-1; 9 bases agree with TRBD2. V lost 1 base to trimming and J lost 7 bases; unmatched junction nucleotides: 8. Germline-derived CDR1 and CDR2 are MGHDK and SYGVNS. This CDR3 is 16 amino acids long. Written as DNA, the CDR3 is TGTGCCAGCAGTGAATGGGGCGGGGGGGAGACAAATGAGCAGTTCTTC. This encodes CASSEWGGGETNEQFF.

V usage is TRBV1 and J usage is TRBJ1-5. TRBV1 is a recognized pseudogene. The CDR3 is made up of 16 amino acids. CDR3 sequence reads: CTSSRGGRSGNQPQHF. The CDR3 DNA is TGCACCAGCAGCCGAGGAGGGCGATCGGGCAATCAGCCCCAGCATTTT.